These 3 T cell receptor beta chains were all obtained from the same sample, sequenced in a study of PD-L1 blockade in urothelial cancer. Data came from immunoSEQ multiplex PCR; TCRdb stores just in-frame clones and leaves some out. The sample yields about 56,000 clones, approximately 86% seen once. The sample was PBMCs, taken around atezolizumab (anti-PD-L1) treatment. Receptors were obtained from a man aged 45-60 years with urothelial cancer.

CDR3 protein: CASSDRGATNEKLFF. CDR3 bases: TGTGCCAGCAGTGACCGGGGTGCAACTAATGAAAAACTGTTTTTT. The genes are TRBV2 and TRBJ1-4, with D uncertain. The germline CDR1 and CDR2 sequences are SNHLY and FYNNEI. This CDR3 has 15 residues. V lost 3 bases, J lost 0 bases, and 8 bases lay in between.

V usage is TRBV5-1 and J usage is TRBJ2-5, with TRBD2 matching over 7 bases. V shed 4 bases and J 1 base; nucleotides not matched to a gene: 4. The CDR3 runs 14 residues. CDR1 and CDR2 from the germline V gene are SGHRS and YFSETQ. CDR3 coding DNA: TGCGCCAGCAGCCCGGGAGGCAGCCAAGAGACCCAGTACTTC. Protein sequence: CASSPGGSQETQYF.

This clone appeared once. V is TRBV10-3 and J is TRBJ1-5; the match to TRBD1 covers 8 bases. The CDR3 has 14 residues. Germline V gene sequence: CDR1 ENHRY, CDR2 SYGVKD. Trimming at V came to 5 bases and at J to 3 bases, leaving 3 bases not matched to a gene. The CDR3 DNA reads as TGTGCCATCAGTACACAGGGGGACAATCAGCCCCAGCATTTT. Protein: CAISTQGDNQPQHF.